The 9 T cell receptor beta chains below were found in one sample sequenced in a study of T cell repertoires in cytomegalovirus infection. TCRdb processed the reads anew with MiXCR; each CDR3 protein has one entry. The repertoire holds approximately 500,000 distinct CDR3 sequences, approximately 25% seen once, with around 14% in the top ten. Sequenced sample: PBMCs. Source of these receptors: a human donor in good health (CMV status not recorded). Some clones in this sample may be carry-over from other donors' samples.

The V and J genes are TRBV7-2 and TRBJ1-6; 8 bases are a match to TRBD1. CDR1 SGHTA and CDR2 FQGNSA come from the germline V gene. J gave up 10 bases and V 4 bases, and 9 bases lay outside the gene matches. This CDR3 is built from 15 residues. The CDR3 DNA sequence: TGTGCCAGCAGCTCGCCGGGACAGGTCTTCTCACCCCTCCACTTT. It specifies CASSSPGQVFSPLHF.

This chain connects TRBV27 to TRBJ1-1; D might be TRBD1 (6 bases). V was clipped by 2 bases and J by 4 bases, with 17 bases between them. CDR3 size: 16 residues. Germline V gene sequence: CDR1 MNHEY, CDR2 SMNVEV (reference sequence). CDR3: CASSLGPGVGSTEAFF. CDR3 nucleotides: TGTGCCAGCAGTTTAGGGCCAGGGGTCGGGAGCACTGAAGCTTTCTTT.

The chain couples TRBV6-1 to TRBJ2-5; 9 nucleotides match TRBD2. The CDR3 covers 14 residues. Germline V gene data show CDR1 as MNHNS and CDR2 as SASEGT. Losses at the gene ends were 5 bases for V and 5 bases for J; bases not matched to a gene: 6. The CDR3 DNA sequence: TGTGCCAGCAGTTTACGTGCGGGAGGGGAGACCCAGTACTTC. Translating gives CASSLRAGGETQYF.

CDR3 in DNA: TGTGCCAGCTCACCGGAGGGGCTAGCCCGTCCAGATACGCAGTATTTT. It specifies CASSPEGLARPDTQYF. The rearrangement links TRBV18 to TRBJ2-3, with D perhaps matching TRBD2 (6 bases). CDR1 and CDR2 (germline): KGHSH, LQKENI. This CDR3 contains 16 residues. The V gene lost 3 bases and the J gene lost 4 bases, with 17 bases spanning the gap. The whole variable domain, filled in from reference TRBV18 and TRBJ2-3, reads NAGVMQNPRHLVRRRGQEARLRCSPMKGHSHVYWYRQLPEEGLKFMVYLQKENIIDESGMPKERFSAEFPKEGPSILRIQQVVRGDSAAYFCASSPEGLARPDTQYFGPGTRLTVL.

This clonotype was counted between two and nine times. The gene calls are TRBV5-4 and TRBJ2-1; TRBD1 is a possible D gene (6 bases). Germline-derived CDR1 and CDR2 are SGHNT and YYREEE (reference sequence). CDR3 length: 15 residues. V was shortened by 1 base and J by 8 bases, with 16 bases between the two germline ends. CDR3 bases: TGTGCCAGCAGCTTGACCGGGACACCATGGGATGAGCAGTTCTTC. Residues: CASSLTGTPWDEQFF. The entire variable domain, with the rest obtained from reference TRBV5-4 and TRBJ2-1, is as follows: ETGVTQSPTHLIKTRGQQVTLRCSSQSGHNTVSWYQQALGQGPQFIFQYYREEENGRGNFPPRFSGLQFPNYSSELNVNALELDDSALYLCASSLTGTPWDEQFFGPGTRLTVL.

This clonotype was counted between two and nine times. The chain employs TRBV20-1 and TRBJ1-4; D is uncertain. The CDR3 loop spans 12 amino acids. The germline gives CDR1 DFQATT, CDR2 SNEGSKA (reference sequence). The V end was cut by 6 bases, the J end by 5 bases, with 10 bases between. Written as DNA, the CDR3 is TGCAGTGCCCGCGGTGCAAATGAAAAACTGTTTTTT. Amino acids: CSARGANEKLFF.

The sample holds a few counts of this clonotype. The chain has TRBV12-3 or TRBV12-4 and TRBJ2-3; TRBD2 matches 7 bases. This CDR3 has 13 residues. Trimming took 8 bases from V and 6 from J; bases not matched to a gene: 8. The CDR3 here is CASDRGSEDTQYF. The CDR3 bases are TGTGCCAGCGACCGCGGGAGTGAGGATACGCAGTATTTT.

V is TRBV6-5 and J is TRBJ2-3; 9 bases fit TRBD2. Trimming at V came to 6 bases and at J to 10 bases, leaving 14 bases not matched to a gene. This CDR3 is built from 15 residues. The germline V gene has CDR1 MNHEY and CDR2 SVGAGI. The CDR3 loop reads CASRTSGSGVYAQYF. Here the CDR3 DNA reads TGTGCCAGCAGGACTAGCGGCAGCGGGGTTTACGCGCAGTATTTT.

This chain joins TRBV4-3 and TRBJ2-7; 7 nucleotides line up with TRBD2. CDR1 and CDR2 (germline): LGHNA, YSLEER. The CDR3 extends over 16 amino acids. The V and J ends lost 1 base and 0 bases, in that order; junction bases with no gene match: 6. In DNA, the CDR3 is TGCGCCAGCAGCCAAGCCGGCGGGGGAGGCTCCTACGAGCAGTACTTC. Its protein is CASSQAGGGGSYEQYF.